The sequence of this T cell receptor (beta chain) was determined in a study of blood T cell repertoires in COVID-19 (dated by TCRdb to about 2020). In terms of the full investigation: Samples covering the acute and convalescent phases of COVID-19 were provided by collaborators in the United States, Italy and Spain. A freely available public database, intended as a resource for researchers studying the immune response to SARS-CoV-2, is where the repertoires were released. Subjects who had been exposed to COVID-19, were actively infected with it, or had recovered from it provided the deeply sampled blood TCRbeta repertoires that made up the dataset. Where available, HLA class I and class II types were taken from metadata supplied by the sample provider and were not determined by assay-based typing. The samples were drawn from the first 160 participants of the ongoing ImmuneRACE study and from under 1,500 subjects provided by 6 global collaborators. The material from the prospective study consisted of cDNA or gDNA derived from T cells, B-cell-depleted T cells, or PBMCs. Sample metadata almost always included a de-identified subject ID, COVID-19 status, age in years and sex. On the study overall, not on this receptor specifically: Clinical and demographic metadata were provided uncurated, with the amount varying by source and participant.

V is pruned by 4 bases and J by 4 bases, leaving 7 bases of the junction without a gene match. The CDR3 spans 15 residues, from the cysteine through the phenylalanine. The DNA shown is the 45-base CDR3, in frame from base 1. Reading the germline V gene (reference sequence) gives CDR1 LNHDA and CDR2 SQIVND. In the prospective study, participants were roughly 18 to 95 years old, resided in about two dozen geographic areas of the United States, and were enrolled through a virtual design. To assign participants to cohorts, the prospective study relied on clinical history that participants themselves reported in a screening survey and a study questionnaire. For ImmuneRACE Cohort 3, a participant was defined as recovered based on two consecutive negative NP/OP PCR tests, clearance by a healthcare professional, or resolution of symptoms. Each participant in the prospective study had whole blood, serum and a nasopharyngeal or oropharyngeal swab collected by mobile phlebotomists. Over a roughly two-month period, participants in the prospective study had the option of providing additional blood draws and questionnaires. Before DNA extraction, prospective study blood samples were shipped either frozen or at room temperature.

Turning to this clone: No antigen is known for it. Base quality data are lacking; no much larger clone is found one base away.

TCRbeta CDR3 regions were amplified from genomic DNA by means of the immunoSEQ Assay, a bias-controlled multiplex PCR. Turning to the authors' computational methods: The number of nucleated cells in each sample was estimated by amplification of reference gene primers within the assay. To quantify the absolute abundance of each unique TCRbeta CDR3 rearrangement, sequence reads were collapsed and filtered. For each sample, productive Simpson clonality was calculated as the square root of Simpson's diversity index over productive rearrangements. TCRdb holds this immuneACCESS table with in-frame rearrangements only. Some clones are missing; in checked studies, unresolved V genes explain under half, and the rest has no known cause. V, J and clone size are those of that table, while D and trimming were read from the DNA. The sample table holds a few hundred thousand clones, of which 88% were seen once. Around 3% of the sample goes to the ten largest clones.

The chain joins TRBV19 to TRBJ2-7, and TRBD2 aligns with 10 junction nucleotides. Input material: PBMCs or T cells enriched from blood (not recorded which). The receptor was isolated from a woman aged 50 to 65 who had recovered from COVID-19. This receptor carries the CDR3 CASSTPGLAFYEQYF. DNA sequence: TGTGCCAGTAGTACGCCGGGACTAGCGTTTTACGAGCAGTACTTC.